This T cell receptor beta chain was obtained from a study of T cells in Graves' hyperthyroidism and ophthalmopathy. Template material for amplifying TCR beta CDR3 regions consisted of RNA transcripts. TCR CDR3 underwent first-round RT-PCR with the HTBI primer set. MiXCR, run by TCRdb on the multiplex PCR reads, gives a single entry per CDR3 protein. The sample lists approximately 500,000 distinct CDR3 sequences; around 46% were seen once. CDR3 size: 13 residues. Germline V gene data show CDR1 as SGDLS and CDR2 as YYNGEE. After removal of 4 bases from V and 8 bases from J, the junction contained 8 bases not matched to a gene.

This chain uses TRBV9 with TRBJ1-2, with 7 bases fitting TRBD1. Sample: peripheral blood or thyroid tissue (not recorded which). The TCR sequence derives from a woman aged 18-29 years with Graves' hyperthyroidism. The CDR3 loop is CASSTQTGSGYTF. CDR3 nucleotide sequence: TGTGCCAGCAGCACCCAGACAGGGAGCGGCTACACCTTC.